This T cell receptor (beta chain) was profiled in a study of glioma-infiltrating T cells. The iRepertoire nested amplicon-rescue multiplex PCR amplified TCR alpha and beta CDR3s from RNA. Via MiXCR, TCRdb re-called the multiplex PCR reads, giving one row per CDR3 protein. In the table there are under 200,000 distinct CDR3 sequences, around 40% of which are singletons. Trimming cost V 7 bases and J 3 bases, with 9 bases left between them. CDR1 and CDR2 (germline): LNHDA, SQIVND (reference sequence). This CDR3 is 13 amino acids long. V and J are TRBV19 and TRBJ1-4, with no clear D. The specimen was glioma tissue, nonneoplastic brain tissue, or PBMCs (not recorded which). The receptor was derived from a human donor with low-grade glioma or glioblastoma, undergoing nonglioma brain surgery, or in good health (not recorded which). CDR3 sequence (DNA): TGTGCCAGTAACCTGGGGTCTAATGAAAAACTGTTTTTT. Translated: CASNLGSNEKLFF.